The 8 T cell receptor beta chains in this list originate from one sample, sequenced in a study of T cell responses to AZD1222 COVID-19 vaccine. TCRdb's table, derived via immunoSEQ multiplex PCR, lists solely in-frame clones and lacks some. The sample comprises roughly 180,000 clones, about 92% of which are singletons, and 1% to 1.5% rests with the top ten. This sample comprised peripheral blood, obtained 28 days after the second AZD1222 dose. The receptors come from an adult who received the AZD1222 COVID-19 vaccine.

V gene TRBV5-1 combines with J gene TRBJ1-6; 9 bases match TRBD1. The germline CDR1 and CDR2 sequences are SGHRS and YFSETQ. The CDR3 covers 15 residues. V lost 4 bases, J lost 5 bases, and 4 bases stayed unmatched. As DNA, the CDR3 is TGCGCCAGCAGCCCGCGGACAGGGGATAATTCACCCCTCCACTTT. Its protein product is CASSPRTGDNSPLHF.

The chain employs TRBV27 and TRBJ2-1, with 9 bases fitting TRBD2. Germline CDR1 reads MNHEY; CDR2 reads SMNVEV (reference sequence). Unmatched junction bases numbered 4, after V lost 4 bases and J lost 6 bases. This CDR3 has 14 amino acids. CDR3 DNA: TGTGCCAGCAGTTCTAGCGGGGACACCAATGAGCAGTTCTTC. The encoded protein is CASSSSGDTNEQFF.

This sequence joins TRBV28 and TRBJ1-2; 9 bases line up with TRBD1. V lost 11 bases to trimming and J lost 8 bases; unmatched junction nucleotides: 18. CDR1 MDHEN and CDR2 SYDVKM come from the germline V gene. The CDR3 covers 15 residues. CDR3 amino acids: CAARTGDRAGGGYTF. The CDR3 DNA is TGTGCCGCGAGGACAGGGGATAGGGCCGGGGGAGGCTACACCTTC.

The chain employs TRBV6-5 and TRBJ2-1; 11 nucleotides line up with TRBD1. V was clipped by 7 bases and J by 4 bases; unmatched bases: 6. Germline lookup yields CDR1 MNHEY and CDR2 SVGAGI. The CDR3 has 15 residues. The CDR3 spells CASTEGQGGYNEQFF. In DNA form, the CDR3 reads TGTGCCAGCACCGAGGGACAGGGGGGTTACAATGAGCAGTTCTTC.

The chain recombines TRBV7-9 with TRBJ2-3; 11 bases match TRBD2. The CDR3 is 16 residues long. Germline lookup yields CDR1 SEHNR and CDR2 FQNEAQ (reference sequence). The J segment lost 7 bases and the V segment lost 4 bases, leaving 10 bases of the junction unmatched. The CDR3 spells CASSSTSGAHLNTQYF. The CDR3 DNA follows: TGTGCCAGCAGCTCGACTAGCGGGGCCCACTTAAATACGCAGTATTTT.

In nucleotides, the CDR3 is TGTGCCAGCAGCGTAGTTGGACTAGCGGGGACCTACGAGCAGTACTTC. It translates to CASSVVGLAGTYEQYF. This chain links TRBV9 with TRBJ2-7, with TRBD2 identical over 12 bases. The V gene end was trimmed by 0 bases and the J gene end by 2 bases; junction bases not matched to a gene: 3. The CDR3 sequence is 16 residues long. Germline V gene lookup returns CDR1 SGDLS and CDR2 YYNGEE.

This chain links TRBV11-2 with TRBJ1-3; no clear D. The ends were cut back, 1 base at V and 2 bases at J, with 12 bases in the middle. From germline, CDR1 is SGHAT and CDR2 FQNNGV. This CDR3 comprises 16 residues. The CDR3 sequence is CASSLGRASPGNTIYF. The CDR3 bases are TGTGCCAGCAGCTTAGGGAGAGCCTCTCCTGGAAACACCATATATTTT.

The V call is TRBV5-6, the J call TRBJ2-3; 10 bases align to TRBD2. V dropped 7 bases and J dropped 1; count of bases not matched to a gene: 3. Germline assignment: CDR1 SGHDT and CDR2 YYEEEE. This CDR3 is built from 14 residues. CDR3 protein: CASGGTSGTDTQYF. The CDR3, as DNA: TGTGCCAGCGGAGGGACTAGCGGCACAGATACGCAGTATTTT.